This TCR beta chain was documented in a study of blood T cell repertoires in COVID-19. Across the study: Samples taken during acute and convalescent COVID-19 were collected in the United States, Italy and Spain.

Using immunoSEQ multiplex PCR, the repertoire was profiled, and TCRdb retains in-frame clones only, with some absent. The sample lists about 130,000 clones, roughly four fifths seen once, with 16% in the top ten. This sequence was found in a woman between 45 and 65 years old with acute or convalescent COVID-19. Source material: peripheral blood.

CDR3: CASTEGGFNSPLHF. The CDR3 bases are TGTGCCAGCACCGAAGGGGGTTTCAATTCACCCCTCCACTTT. The chain links TRBV27 to TRBJ1-6; a possible D gene is TRBD1 (6 bases). The germline gives CDR1 MNHEY, CDR2 SMNVEV (reference sequence). This CDR3 region has 14 residues. V was pared by 7 bases and J by 7 bases, with 14 bases between.